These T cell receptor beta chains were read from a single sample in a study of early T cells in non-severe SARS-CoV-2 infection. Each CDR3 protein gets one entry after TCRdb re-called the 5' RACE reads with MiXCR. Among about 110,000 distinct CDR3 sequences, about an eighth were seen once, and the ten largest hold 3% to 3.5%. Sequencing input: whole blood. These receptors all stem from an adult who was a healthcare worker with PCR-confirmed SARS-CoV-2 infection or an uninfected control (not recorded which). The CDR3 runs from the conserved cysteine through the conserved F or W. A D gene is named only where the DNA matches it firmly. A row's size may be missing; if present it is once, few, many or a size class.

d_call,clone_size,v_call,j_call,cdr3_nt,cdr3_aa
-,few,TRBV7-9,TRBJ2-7,TGTGCCAGCAGCTTCGTAAGCGACGAGCAGTACTTC,CASSFVSDEQYF
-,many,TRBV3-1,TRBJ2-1,TGTGCCAGCAGCCAAAGTAGGGGTGAGCAGTTCTTC,CASSQSRGEQFF
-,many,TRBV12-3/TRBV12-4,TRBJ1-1,TGTGCCAGCAGTTCCAGGGCCCAAAACACTGAAGCTTTCTTT,CASSSRAQNTEAFF
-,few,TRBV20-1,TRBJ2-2,TGCAGTGCTAGAATCCTCGCGGAAACCGGGGAGCTGTTTTTT,CSARILAETGELFF
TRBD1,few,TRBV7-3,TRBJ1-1,TGTGCCAGCAGCGGGACAGTGAACACTGAAGCTTTCTTT,CASSGTVNTEAFF
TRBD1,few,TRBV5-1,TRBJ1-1,TGCGCCAGCAGCCCTCGCCCCGGACAGGGGGGGAACACTGAAGCTTTCTTT,CASSPRPGQGGNTEAFF
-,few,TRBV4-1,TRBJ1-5,TGCGCCAGCAGCCAAGAGCCCCCGGGGGGGGCGGACAATCAGCCCCAGCATTTT,CASSQEPPGGADNQPQHF
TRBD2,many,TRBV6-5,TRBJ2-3,TGTGCCAGCAGTCCCGGCGGGAGGAGCACAGATACGCAGTATTTT,CASSPGGRSTDTQYF
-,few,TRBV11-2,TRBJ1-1,TGTGCCAGCAGCTTAGCTCAGAACACTGAAGCTTTCTTT,CASSLAQNTEAFF
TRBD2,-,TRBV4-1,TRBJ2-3,TGCGCCAGCAGCCAAGATGGGGCGGGGGGATCCACAGATACGCAGTATTTT,CASSQDGAGGSTDTQYF
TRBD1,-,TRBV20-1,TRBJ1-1,TGCAGGGGAGGACCCTCAGGGGGGGGCACTGAAGCTTTCTTT,CRGGPSGGGTEAFF
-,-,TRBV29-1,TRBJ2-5,TGCAGCGTTTATCTTGGCGAGGAGACCCAGTACTTC,CSVYLGEETQYF
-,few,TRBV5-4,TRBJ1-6,TGTGCCAGCAGTAACCGGGTTAATAATTCACCCCTCCACTTT,CASSNRVNNSPLHF
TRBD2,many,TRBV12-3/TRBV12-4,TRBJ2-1,TGTGCCAGCAGTTCTAGCGGGAGCCGCAATGAGCAGTTCTTC,CASSSSGSRNEQFF
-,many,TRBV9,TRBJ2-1,TGTGCCAGCAGCGTAAACCTGGGGCATGAGCAGTTCTTC,CASSVNLGHEQFF
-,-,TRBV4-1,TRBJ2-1,TGCGCCAGCAGCCACCCAACGGACAGCTACAATGAGCAGTTCTTC,CASSHPTDSYNEQFF
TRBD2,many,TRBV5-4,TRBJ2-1,TGTGCCAGCAGCTTGGATCTAGCGGGCTCCTACAATGAGCAGTTCTTC,CASSLDLAGSYNEQFF
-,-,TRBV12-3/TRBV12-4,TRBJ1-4,TGTGCCAGCAGTTCCTCCGACCCCAATGAAAAACTGTTTTTT,CASSSSDPNEKLFF
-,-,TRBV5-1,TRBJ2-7,TGCGCCAGCAGCTTAGGTCCGGGGACTGGGACCTACGAGCAGTACTTC,CASSLGPGTGTYEQYF
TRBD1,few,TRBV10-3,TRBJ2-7,TGTGCCATCAGCCGTCCGGGACAGCTCACCTACGAGCAGTACTTC,CAISRPGQLTYEQYF
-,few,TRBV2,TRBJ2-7,TGTGCCAGCCGGGCCGACAGACCCTACGAGCAGTACTTC,CASRADRPYEQYF
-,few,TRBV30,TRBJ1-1,TGTGCCTGGGGCGGTCCTCAGAACACTGAAGCTTTCTTT,CAWGGPQNTEAFF
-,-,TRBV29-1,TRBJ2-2,TGCAGCGTTGAGACACAGAACACCGGGGAGCTGTTTTTT,CSVETQNTGELFF
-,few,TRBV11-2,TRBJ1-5,TGTGCCAGCAGCTTAACCCATAGCAATCAGCCCCAGCATTTT,CASSLTHSNQPQHF
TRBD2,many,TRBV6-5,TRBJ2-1,TGTGCCAGCAGTTACAGCGGGGGGGCGGATGAGCAGTTCTTC,CASSYSGGADEQFF
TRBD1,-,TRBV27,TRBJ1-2,TGTGCCAGCAGAAACGGACAGGGGGCGCTAGGGAATGGCTACACCTTC,CASRNGQGALGNGYTF
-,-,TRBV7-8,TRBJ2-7,TGTGCCACAAGACGCAGGCAGTCCTACGAGCAGTACTTC,CATRRRQSYEQYF
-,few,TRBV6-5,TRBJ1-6,TGTGCCAGCAGACCTACCTTGACGGGAGTAGGTTCACCCCTCCACTTT,CASRPTLTGVGSPLHF
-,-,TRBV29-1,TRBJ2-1,TGCAGCGTAATGGACGGAAAGAGGGGTGTCAATGAGCAGTTCTTC,CSVMDGKRGVNEQFF
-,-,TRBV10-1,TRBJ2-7,TGCGCCAGCAGTGATCTTCAGGACCCATTATCCTACGAGCAGTACTTC,CASSDLQDPLSYEQYF
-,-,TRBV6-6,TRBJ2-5,TGTGCCAGCAGTTATGACGCGGTCATATTCCAAGAGACCCAGTACTTC,CASSYDAVIFQETQYF
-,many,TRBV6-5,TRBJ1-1,TGTGCCAGCACCCAGTTCGGAGGGGCCACTGAAGCTTTCTTT,CASTQFGGATEAFF
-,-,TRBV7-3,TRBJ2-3,TGTGCCAGCAGCGTAGCGTGGGGATTAGGCACAGATACGCAGTATTTT,CASSVAWGLGTDTQYF
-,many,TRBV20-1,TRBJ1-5,TGCAGTGCTAGAAAAGACGAGCTTGGGAATCAGCCCCAGCATTTT,CSARKDELGNQPQHF
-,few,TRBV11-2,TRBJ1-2,TGTGCCAGCAGCTTAGATAGGGGCAGGGCTAACTATGGCTACACCTTC,CASSLDRGRANYGYTF
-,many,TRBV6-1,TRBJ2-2,TGTGCCAGCGCAGCTACCGGAGGAGCCGGGGAGCTGTTTTTT,CASAATGGAGELFF
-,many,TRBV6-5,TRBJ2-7,TGTGCCAGCACCCGGGCCGGTAGGGGGTACGAGCAGTACTTC,CASTRAGRGYEQYF
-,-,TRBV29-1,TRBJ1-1,TGCAGCGTGGGGAGAGGAGGGGACACTGAAGCTTTCTTT,CSVGRGGDTEAFF
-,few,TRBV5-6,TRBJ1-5,TGTGCCAGCAGCTCGGGCGGAGGGGAAAATCAGCCCCAGCATTTT,CASSSGGGENQPQHF
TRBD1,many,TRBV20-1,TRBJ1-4,TGCAGTGCTAGCAAACCTCAGCCGGGACAGGAATATTTT,CSASKPQPGQEYF
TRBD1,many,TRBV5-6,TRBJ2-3,TGTGCCAGCAGCTTGTCCCCCAGGGGGCGCCGGATCTCCACAGATACGCAGTATTTT,CASSLSPRGRRISTDTQYF
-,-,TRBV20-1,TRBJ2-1,TGCAGTGCTAGAGATCCAGGACGGAACAATGAGCAGTTCTTC,CSARDPGRNNEQFF
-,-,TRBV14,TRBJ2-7,TGTGCCAGCAGCCAAGATAACCTGGCCTCCTACGAGCAGTACTTC,CASSQDNLASYEQYF
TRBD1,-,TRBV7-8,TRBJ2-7,TGTGCCAGCTTGCCCAGGACAGGGCTCTACGAGCAGTACTTC,CASLPRTGLYEQYF
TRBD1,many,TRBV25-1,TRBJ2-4,TGTGCCAGCAGTGAAACCGGCAGGGGGAACATTCAGTACTTC,CASSETGRGNIQYF
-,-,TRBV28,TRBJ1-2,TGTGCCAGCAGGGGACATGGGGGGTTCTATGGCTACACCTTC,CASRGHGGFYGYTF
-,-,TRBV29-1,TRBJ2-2,TGCAGCATCGTCGTCGTAGGGGAGCTGTTTTTT,CSIVVVGELFF
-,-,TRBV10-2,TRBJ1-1,TGCGCCAGCGGTGGGGGGGTTAACACTGAAGCTTTCTTT,CASGGGVNTEAFF
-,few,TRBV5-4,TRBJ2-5,TGTGCCAGCAGCCTACAGAGGGGGAAGGGCGAGACCCAGTACTTC,CASSLQRGKGETQYF